This T cell receptor beta chain originates from a study of CD8+ T cells in alopecia areata. Once RNA had been extracted, it was reverse transcribed into cDNA to act as the sequencing template. The assay was immunoSEQ multiplex PCR, and TCRdb's table has in-frame clones only and misses some. The sample includes 95,000 to 100,000 clones, around 60% seen only once; the top ten take about a sixth. CDR1 is LNHNV and CDR2 is YYDKDF in the germline V gene (reference sequence). The V end lost 7 bases, the J end lost 1 base, and 8 bases lay between the germline ends. There are 13 residues in the CDR3. As to treatment: oral pan-JAK inhibitor, 5-10 mg twice daily.

Sequenced here: CD8+ T cells sorted from blood, sampled between weeks 55 and 65, from a patient treated with tofacitinib. This TCR was recovered from a human donor with alopecia areata. The chain has TRBV15 and TRBJ1-5; D remains ambiguous. The CDR3 protein is CATTPGSNQPQHF. CDR3 in DNA: TGTGCCACCACCCCGGGGAGCAATCAGCCCCAGCATTTT.